This T cell receptor beta chain was sequenced during a study of blood T cell repertoires in COVID-19. The length of the CDR3 is 15 residues. Germline-derived CDR1 and CDR2 are SGHTA and FQGNSA. After removal of 5 bases from V and 0 bases from J, the junction contained 6 bases not matched to a gene. TCRdb's table, derived via immunoSEQ multiplex PCR, lists solely in-frame clones and lacks some. The data show some 25,000 clones, roughly 92% seen once. The receptor comes from a human donor in a cohort sampled during active COVID-19. Sequencing input: peripheral blood. The chain carries TRBV7-2 and TRBJ2-7, with TRBD2 matching 8 bases. This CDR3 reads CASSLSGILSYEQYF. The CDR3 DNA reads as TGTGCCAGCAGCCTTAGCGGGATCCTCTCCTACGAGCAGTACTTC.